A single sample gave rise to the 10 T cell receptor beta chains below, sequenced in a study of blood T cell repertoires in COVID-19. TCRdb's copy holds only in-frame clones and misses some; the assay was immunoSEQ multiplex PCR. The top ten clones hold roughly 8.8% of a sample with around 190,000 clones, about 78% of them seen once. The sequenced material came from peripheral blood. These TCRs come from a woman aged 45-60 years with active or convalescent COVID-19.

V usage is TRBV5-1 and J usage is TRBJ2-3; no definite D call. CDR3 length equals 14 residues. Trimming stripped 0 bases from V and 2 bases from J, with 7 bases between. Germline CDR1 reads SGHRS; CDR2 reads YFSETQ. CDR3 sequence: CASSLDTPTDTQYF. CDR3 DNA sequence: TGCGCCAGCAGCTTGGACACCCCCACAGATACGCAGTATTTT.

V is TRBV4-2 and J is TRBJ1-5, with a possible D match to TRBD1 (6 bases). Germline values: CDR1 LGHNA, CDR2 YNFKEQ. Trimming took 4 bases from V and 0 from J, leaving 16 bases between them. The length of the CDR3 is 17 residues. DNA of the CDR3: TGTGCCAGCAGCCTATATCCCCGGGACACTAGCAATCAGCCCCAGCATTTT. Its protein product is CASSLYPRDTSNQPQHF.

The chain joins TRBV7-3 to TRBJ2-3, with 14 bases that match TRBD2. The germline V gene encodes CDR1 SGHTA and CDR2 FQGTGA. The V segment lost 5 bases and the J segment 4 bases; nucleotides outside the gene matches: 20. This CDR3 contains 21 residues. Here the CDR3 reads CASSPSYLTSGGAASPDTQYF. The CDR3, as DNA: TGTGCCAGCAGCCCCTCGTACTTGACTAGCGGGGGGGCTGCTTCCCCAGATACGCAGTATTTT.

The V call is TRBV5-5, the J call TRBJ2-7; 13 bases are a match to TRBD2. The CDR3 extends over 15 amino acids. Trimming at V came to 3 bases and at J to 5 bases, leaving 5 bases not matched to a gene. Germline loops: CDR1 SGHKS, CDR2 YYEKEE (reference sequence). The CDR3, as DNA: TGTGCCAGCAGCTCACTAGCGGGGGGGTCCCACGAGCAGTACTTC. Amino acids: CASSSLAGGSHEQYF.

J is TRBJ2-1 and V is TRBV6-2 or TRBV6-3; 10 bases line up with TRBD2. CDR1 MNHEY and CDR2 SVGEGT come from the germline V gene. CDR3 length: 16 amino acids. Losses at the gene ends were 5 bases for V and 6 bases for J; bases not matched to a gene: 10. CDR3 bases: TGTGCCAGCAGTACTGGAACTAGCGGGATTATCAATGAGCAGTTCTTC. This codes for CASSTGTSGIINEQFF.

The J gene is TRBJ2-1, the V gene TRBV19; 11 bases are shared with TRBD2. V was pared by 5 bases and J by 2 bases, with 5 bases of the junction left unmatched. Germline-derived CDR1 and CDR2 are LNHDA and SQIVND (reference sequence). The CDR3 is made up of 16 amino acids. The DNA of the CDR3 is TGTGCCAGTAGTGCCCCGGGACTAGCGGCCTACAATGAGCAGTTCTTC. Protein: CASSAPGLAAYNEQFF. The whole variable domain, filled in from reference TRBV19 and TRBJ2-1, reads DGGITQSPKYLFRKEGQNVTLSCEQNLNHDAMYWYRQDPGQGLRLIYYSQIVNDFQKGDIAEGYSVSREKKESFPLTVTSAQKNPTAFYLCASSAPGLAAYNEQFFGPGTRLTVL.

The rearrangement uses TRBV7-2 and TRBJ2-4; 12 nucleotides match TRBD2. In germline, CDR1 is SGHTA, CDR2 FQGNSA. Trimming at V came to 1 base and at J to 8 bases, leaving 9 bases not matched to a gene. The length of the CDR3 is 17 residues. CDR3 DNA: TGTGCCAGCAGCTTAGTATCCCTAGCGGGGGGGCTTGACATTCAGTACTTC. Amino acids: CASSLVSLAGGLDIQYF.

The V and J genes are TRBV7-2 and TRBJ2-7; 14 nucleotides line up with TRBD2. V shed 2 bases, J shed 6 bases, and the junction held 9 bases outside the gene matches. This CDR3 comprises 17 residues. From germline, CDR1 is SGHTA and CDR2 FQGNSA. In DNA, the CDR3 is TGTGCCAGCAGCTTATGGGCCCCCGGGACTAGCGGGAGCGAGCAGTACTTC. Protein sequence: CASSLWAPGTSGSEQYF.

The genes are TRBV12-3 or TRBV12-4 and TRBJ1-2; TRBD1 is a possible D gene (5 bases). The length of the CDR3 is 13 residues. Trimming took off 4 bases at V and 3 bases at J, with 9 bases between the two ends. CDR3: CASSSGVDYGYTF. CDR3 nucleotide sequence: TGTGCCAGCAGTTCGGGGGTGGACTATGGCTACACCTTC.

V usage is TRBV30 and J usage is TRBJ2-7; TRBD1 is a possible D gene (6 bases). From germline, CDR1 is GTSNPN and CDR2 SVGIG (reference sequence). CDR3 length: 11 amino acids. Trimming took 3 bases from V and 6 from J, leaving 9 bases between them. The CDR3 sequence: CAWSNRAEQYF. The CDR3 region has the DNA TGTGCCTGGAGCAACAGGGCCGAGCAGTACTTC.